The subject of this entry is one T cell receptor beta chain. Participants came from fewer than 25 US areas, aged about 18 to 95 years. Either two negative PCRs, clearance, or symptom resolution qualified Cohort 3 donors as recovered. In the study's own analysis: Cell counts per sample came from amplifying reference gene primers. Assay: immunoSEQ multiplex PCR; the TCRdb copy retains only in-frame clones and omits some. Clone size and the V and J calls come from that table; the DNA yielded D and trimming. The data contain fewer than 400,000 clones, approximately 83% of them singletons. This sample is drawn from a study of blood T cell repertoires in COVID-19. Study-level background: The United States, Italy and Spain were the sources of the acute and convalescent COVID-19 samples.

CDR1 and CDR2 from the germline V gene are ENHRY and SYGVKD. CDR3 size: 15 residues. Between the trimmed V and J ends, which lost 6 bases and 2 bases, there was a span of 17 bases. Specimen: PBMCs or T cells enriched from blood (not recorded which). The V call is TRBV10-3, the J call TRBJ2-7; possible D gene TRBD1, 7 bases. The receptor was isolated from a man aged 25-45 years who had recovered from COVID-19. CDR3 sequence: CAIRPGGTPTYEQYF. The CDR3 DNA reads as TGTGCCATCAGACCAGGGGGGACTCCTACCTACGAGCAGTACTTC.